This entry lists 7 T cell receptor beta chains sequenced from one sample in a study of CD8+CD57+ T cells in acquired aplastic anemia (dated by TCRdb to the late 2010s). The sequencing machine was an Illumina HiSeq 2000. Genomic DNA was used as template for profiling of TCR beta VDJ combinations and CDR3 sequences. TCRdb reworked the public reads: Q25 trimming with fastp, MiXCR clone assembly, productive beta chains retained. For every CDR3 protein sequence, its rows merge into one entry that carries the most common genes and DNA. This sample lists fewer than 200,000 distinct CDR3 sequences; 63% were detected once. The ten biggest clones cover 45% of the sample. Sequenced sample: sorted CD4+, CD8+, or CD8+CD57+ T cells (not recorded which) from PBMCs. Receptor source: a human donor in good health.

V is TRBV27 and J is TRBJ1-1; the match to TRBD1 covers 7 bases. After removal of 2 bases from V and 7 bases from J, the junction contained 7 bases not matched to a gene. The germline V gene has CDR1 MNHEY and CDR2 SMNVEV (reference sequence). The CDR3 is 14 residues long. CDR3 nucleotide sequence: TGTGCCAGCAGTTTAGGTTTTGGGGACAGTGAAGCTTTCTTT. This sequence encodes CASSLGFGDSEAFF.

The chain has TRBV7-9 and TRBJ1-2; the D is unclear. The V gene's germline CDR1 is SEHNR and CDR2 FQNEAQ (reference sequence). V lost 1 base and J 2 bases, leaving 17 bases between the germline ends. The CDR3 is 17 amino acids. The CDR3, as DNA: TGTGCCAGCAGCTTAGGACAAGAGCGGGAGGGAAACTATGGCTACACCTTC. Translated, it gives CASSLGQEREGNYGYTF.

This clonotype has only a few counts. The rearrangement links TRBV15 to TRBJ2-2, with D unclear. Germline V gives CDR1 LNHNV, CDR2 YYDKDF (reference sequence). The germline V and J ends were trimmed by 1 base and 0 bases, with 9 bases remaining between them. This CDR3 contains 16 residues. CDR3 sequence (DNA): TGTGCCACCAGCAGAGGTAGATCTTCGAACACCGGGGAGCTGTTTTTT. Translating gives CATSRGRSSNTGELFF.

CDR3 region: CASSPRQLANYGYTF. CDR3 coding DNA: TGTGCCAGCAGCCCTCGACAGCTAGCTAACTATGGCTACACCTTC. The chain uses TRBV13 and TRBJ1-2; perhaps TRBD1 as D (5 bases). This CDR3 is 15 amino acids long. Trimming took 5 bases from V and 0 from J, leaving 13 bases between them. CDR1 PRHDT and CDR2 FYEKMQ come from the germline V gene (reference sequence).

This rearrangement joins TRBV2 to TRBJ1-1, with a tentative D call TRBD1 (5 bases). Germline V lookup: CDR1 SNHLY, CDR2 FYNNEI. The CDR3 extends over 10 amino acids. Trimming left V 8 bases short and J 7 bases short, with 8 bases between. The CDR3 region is CASGGREAFF. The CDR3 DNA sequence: TGTGCCAGCGGGGGACGTGAAGCTTTCTTT.

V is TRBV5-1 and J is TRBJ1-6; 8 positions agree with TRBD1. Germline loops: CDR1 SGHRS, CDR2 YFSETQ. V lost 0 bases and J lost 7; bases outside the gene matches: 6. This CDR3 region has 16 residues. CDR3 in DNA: TGCGCCAGCAGCTTGGGAACGGACAGGGTAAATTCACCCCTCCACTTT. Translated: CASSLGTDRVNSPLHF.

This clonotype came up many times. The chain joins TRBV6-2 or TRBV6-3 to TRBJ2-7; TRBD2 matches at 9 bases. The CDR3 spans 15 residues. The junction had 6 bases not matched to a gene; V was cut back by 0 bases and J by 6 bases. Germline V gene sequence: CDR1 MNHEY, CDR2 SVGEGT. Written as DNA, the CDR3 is TGTGCCAGCAGTTACTCAGGCGGGGGGGCCTCCGAGCAGTACTTC. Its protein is CASSYSGGGASEQYF.